This T cell receptor (beta chain) comes out of a study of shared clonotypes between healthy human individuals. Of note for this clone: Antigen: not known.

Study-wide results and caveats: The sole specimen, blood, was sampled, and tissue repertoires likely differ.

Per the authors' pipeline: ImmunoSEQ yielded junction-only sequences lacking quality scores, so filtering differed. Here immunoSEQ multiplex PCR was the method, and the copy in TCRdb shows in-frame clones only, minus some. That table furnishes V, J and clone size, whereas the DNA furnished D and trimming. This sample has 90,000 to 130,000 clones, with under 70% found just once. The sample consisted of memory CD8+ T cells sorted from blood. Subset of the sample: CD45RO+ cells pooled with CCR7-negative TemRA cells. The sequence derives from a woman between 25 and 40 years old in good health.

The CDR3 DNA reads TGCAGTGCTAGTTTTCCGGAGACCCAGTACTTC. This translates into CSASFPETQYF. The chain combines TRBV20-1 with TRBJ2-5, with D unresolved. Trimming stripped 3 bases from V and 5 bases from J, with 7 bases between. Germline CDR1 DFQATT, CDR2 SNEGSKA (reference sequence). CDR3 length equals 11 residues.